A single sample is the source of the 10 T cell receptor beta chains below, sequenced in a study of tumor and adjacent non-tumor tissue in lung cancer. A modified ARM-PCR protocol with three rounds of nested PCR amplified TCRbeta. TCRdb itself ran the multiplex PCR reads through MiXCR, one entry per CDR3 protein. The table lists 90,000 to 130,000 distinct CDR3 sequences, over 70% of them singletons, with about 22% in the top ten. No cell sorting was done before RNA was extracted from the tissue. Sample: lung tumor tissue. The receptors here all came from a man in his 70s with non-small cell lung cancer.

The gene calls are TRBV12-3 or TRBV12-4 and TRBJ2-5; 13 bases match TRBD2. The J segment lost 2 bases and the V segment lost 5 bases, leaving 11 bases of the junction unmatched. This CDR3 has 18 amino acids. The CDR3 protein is CASSLRLAGGSEQETQYF. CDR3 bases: TGTGCCAGCAGTCTAAGACTAGCGGGAGGATCAGAACAAGAGACCCAGTACTTC.

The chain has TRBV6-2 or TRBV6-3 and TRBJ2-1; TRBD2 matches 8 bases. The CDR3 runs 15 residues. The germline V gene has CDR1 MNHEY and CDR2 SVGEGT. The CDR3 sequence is CTNSPGLGNTNEQFF. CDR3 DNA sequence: TGTACTAACAGTCCGGGACTAGGCAATACCAATGAGCAGTTCTTC.

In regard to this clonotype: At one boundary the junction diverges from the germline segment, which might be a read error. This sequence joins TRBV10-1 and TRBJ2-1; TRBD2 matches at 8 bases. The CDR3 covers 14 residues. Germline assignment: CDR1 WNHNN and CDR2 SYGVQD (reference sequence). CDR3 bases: TGTGCCAGCAGCCCCCTCCGGGGGGGCTTTGAGCCGTTCTTC. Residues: CASSPLRGGFEPFF.

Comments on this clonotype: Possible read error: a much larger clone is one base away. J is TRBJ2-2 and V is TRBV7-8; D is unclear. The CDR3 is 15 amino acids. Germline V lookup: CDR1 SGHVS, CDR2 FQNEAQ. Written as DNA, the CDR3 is TGTGCCAGCAGCTTAGTAACCGTGAACATCGGGGAGCTGTTTTTT. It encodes CASSLVTVNIGELFF.

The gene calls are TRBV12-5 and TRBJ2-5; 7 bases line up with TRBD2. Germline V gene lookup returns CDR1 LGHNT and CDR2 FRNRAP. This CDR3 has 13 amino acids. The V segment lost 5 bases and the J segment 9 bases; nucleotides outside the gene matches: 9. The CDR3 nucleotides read TGTGCTAGTGGTAGGTGGGCGCGGGAGTCCCAGTACTTC. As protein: CASGRWARESQYF.

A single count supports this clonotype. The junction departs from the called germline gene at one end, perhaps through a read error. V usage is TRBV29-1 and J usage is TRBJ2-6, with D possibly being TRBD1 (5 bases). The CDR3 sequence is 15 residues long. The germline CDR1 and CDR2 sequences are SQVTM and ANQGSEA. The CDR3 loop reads CSFEGVYSGANDLTF. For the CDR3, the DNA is TGCAGCTTTGAAGGCGTTTACTCTGGGGCCAACGACCTGACTTTC.

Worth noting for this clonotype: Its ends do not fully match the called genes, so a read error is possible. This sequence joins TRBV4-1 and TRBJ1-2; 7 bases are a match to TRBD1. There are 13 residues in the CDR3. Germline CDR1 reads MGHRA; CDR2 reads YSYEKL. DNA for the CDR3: TGCGACAGCAGCCCAAACAGGGGCAAAGGCTACACCTTC. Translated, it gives CDSSPNRGKGYTF.

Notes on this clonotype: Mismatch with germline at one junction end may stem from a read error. CDR3 sequence (DNA): TGCAGTGATAGAAGGCTGAACACTGAAGCTTTCTTT. Residues: CSDRRLNTEAFF. The V gene is TRBV20-1, the J gene TRBJ1-1; D gene unclear. CDR3 length: 12 amino acids. The germline CDR1 and CDR2 sequences are DFQATT and SNEGSKA (reference sequence).

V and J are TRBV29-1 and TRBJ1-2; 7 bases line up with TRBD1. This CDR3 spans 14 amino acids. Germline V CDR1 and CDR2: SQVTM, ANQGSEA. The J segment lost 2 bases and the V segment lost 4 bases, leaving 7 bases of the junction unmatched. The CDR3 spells CSVVKIQGNYGYTF. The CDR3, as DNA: TGCAGCGTTGTAAAGATACAGGGGAACTATGGCTACACCTTC.

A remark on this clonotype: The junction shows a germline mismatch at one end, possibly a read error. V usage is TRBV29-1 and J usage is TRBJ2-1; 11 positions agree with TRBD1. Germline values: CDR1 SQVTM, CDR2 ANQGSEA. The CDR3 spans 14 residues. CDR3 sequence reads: CSVVRGQGAYEQFF. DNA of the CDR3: TGTAGCGTTGTGAGAGGACAGGGGGCCTATGAGCAGTTCTTC.